A single sample gave rise to the 18 T cell receptor beta chains below, sequenced in a study of blood T cell repertoires in COVID-19. Profiling relied on immunoSEQ multiplex PCR, and the TCRdb table lists in-frame clones only, not all of them. Here the sample spans about 220,000 clones, around nine tenths being singletons. Specimen: peripheral blood. These receptors originate from a man aged 40-50 years with acute or convalescent COVID-19.

This rearrangement joins TRBV5-1 to TRBJ1-1; D ambiguous. The CDR3 contains 12 residues. Germline CDR1 reads SGHRS; CDR2 reads YFSETQ. The germline V and J ends were trimmed by 7 bases and 1 base, with 8 bases remaining between them. The CDR3 reads CASSGGNTEAFF. In nucleotides, the CDR3 is TGCGCCAGCTCGGGAGGGAACACTGAAGCTTTCTTT.

V is TRBV5-5 and J is TRBJ2-1; 9 bases map to TRBD2. From germline, CDR1 is SGHKS and CDR2 YYEKEE (reference sequence). The CDR3 consists of 16 residues. V trimming: 2 bases; J trimming: 4 bases; junction bases outside the gene matches: 7. CDR3 DNA: TGTGCCAGCAGCTTCGCCCGACTAGCGGAGTACAATGAGCAGTTCTTC. Encoded protein: CASSFARLAEYNEQFF.

The V call is TRBV11-3, the J call TRBJ2-3; D might be TRBD2 (5 bases). From germline, CDR1 is SGHNT and CDR2 YENEEA. CDR3 length: 14 amino acids. The ends were cut back, 1 base at V and 2 bases at J, with 7 bases in the middle. CDR3 sequence: CASSLGGITDTQYF. For the CDR3, the DNA is TGTGCCAGCAGCTTAGGAGGGATCACAGATACGCAGTATTTT.

The CDR3 loop is CASSRPGTGEKLFF. As DNA, the CDR3 is TGTGCCAGCTCACGACCCGGGACAGGTGAAAAACTGTTTTTT. This sequence joins TRBV18 and TRBJ1-4, with 8 bases aligning to TRBD1. The V gene's germline CDR1 is KGHSH and CDR2 LQKENI. The CDR3 sequence is 14 residues long. V dropped 4 bases and J dropped 7; count of bases not matched to a gene: 5.

The V call is TRBV10-3, the J call TRBJ2-3; 9 bases fit TRBD1. Looked up from germline, CDR1 is ENHRY and CDR2 is SYGVKD. CDR3 length: 16 amino acids. V shed 5 bases, J shed 3 bases, and the junction held 9 bases outside the gene matches. The CDR3 DNA is TGTGCCATCAGTCCGATGACAGGGGGAGTAACAGATACGCAGTATTTT. Protein product: CAISPMTGGVTDTQYF.

This clone was seen only a few times. The rearrangement links TRBV10-3 to TRBJ2-1; tentative D call: TRBD2 (6 bases). Germline values: CDR1 ENHRY, CDR2 SYGVKD. V gave up 0 bases and J gave up 4 bases, with 13 bases separating them. The CDR3 loop spans 16 amino acids. The DNA for the CDR3 is TGTGCCATCAGTGAGTCGATTGGGGGGACGTACAATGAGCAGTTCTTC. Translating it yields CAISESIGGTYNEQFF.

The chain uses TRBV7-8 and TRBJ1-5; TRBD1 agrees at 7 bases. The CDR3 is 17 amino acids. Germline V gene lookup returns CDR1 SGHVS and CDR2 FQNEAQ. Trimming removed 8 bases from V and 2 bases from J; junction bases left unmatched: 15. This CDR3 reads CASSFGGPGTGNQPQHF. CDR3 bases: TGTGCCAGCTCCTTCGGTGGGCCAGGGACAGGCAATCAGCCCCAGCATTTT.

This sequence joins TRBV6-5 and TRBJ2-7; a weak D match, TRBD2 (6 bases). Germline V gene lookup returns CDR1 MNHEY and CDR2 SVGAGI. The CDR3 is 15 residues long. V was pared by 0 bases and J by 2 bases, with 11 bases between. CDR3 protein: CASSYSGTGPYEQYF. Here the CDR3 DNA reads TGTGCCAGCAGTTACTCGGGGACTGGGCCCTACGAGCAGTACTTC.

The rearrangement joins TRBV27 to TRBJ1-4; D is uncertain. Germline V CDR1 and CDR2: MNHEY, SMNVEV (reference sequence). The CDR3 is made up of 15 amino acids. V lost 2 bases and J lost 0, with 7 bases in between. The CDR3: CASSLVRATNEKLFF. For the CDR3, the DNA is TGTGCCAGCAGTTTAGTCCGGGCAACTAATGAAAAACTGTTTTTT.

This clone was seen more than once but under ten times. The chain is built from TRBV13 and TRBJ2-7, with 8 bases matching TRBD2. This CDR3 is built from 15 residues. Germline V gives CDR1 PRHDT, CDR2 FYEKMQ (reference sequence). Unmatched junction bases numbered 4, after V lost 0 bases and J lost 3 bases. CDR3 protein: CASSLGRGGLYEQYF. The DNA for the CDR3 is TGTGCCAGCAGCTTAGGCCGGGGGGGGCTCTACGAGCAGTACTTC.

The V call is TRBV6-5, the J call TRBJ1-1, with D possibly being TRBD1 (6 bases). This CDR3 is built from 13 residues. The germline V and J ends were trimmed by 5 bases and 3 bases, with 10 bases remaining between them. The V gene's germline CDR1 is MNHEY and CDR2 SVGAGI. The CDR3 sequence: CASSLQGHTEAFF. CDR3 coding DNA: TGTGCCAGCAGTCTCCAGGGGCACACTGAAGCTTTCTTT.

The genes are TRBV19 and TRBJ2-7, with TRBD1 matching 8 bases. V trimming: 3 bases; J trimming: 2 bases; junction bases outside the gene matches: 3. The CDR3 consists of 14 residues. CDR1 is LNHDA and CDR2 is SQIVND in the germline V gene (reference sequence). The CDR3 DNA reads as TGTGCCAGTAGTATGGGACAGGCGACCTACGAGCAGTACTTC. Translated, it gives CASSMGQATYEQYF.

V is TRBV20-1 and J is TRBJ1-1; D remains ambiguous. The CDR3 contains 11 residues. V was clipped by 4 bases and J by 5 bases, with 8 bases between them. Germline CDR1 is DFQATT and CDR2 is SNEGSKA (reference sequence). This chain's CDR3 is CSAKRFTEAFF. Written as DNA, the CDR3 is TGCAGTGCTAAGAGGTTTACTGAAGCTTTCTTT.

The J gene is TRBJ1-2, the V gene TRBV14; 7 bases agree with TRBD1. The length of the CDR3 is 14 residues. Germline lookup yields CDR1 SGHDN and CDR2 FVKESK. V lost 4 bases and J lost 7; bases outside the gene matches: 9. This CDR3 reads CASSPGGLMLGYTF. CDR3 in DNA: TGTGCCAGCAGCCCAGGGGGTCTCATGCTTGGCTACACCTTC.

This clone has only one observation. The rearrangement joins TRBV18 to TRBJ1-3, with TRBD1 matching over 11 bases. The ends lost 3 bases at V and 0 bases at J; junction bases unmatched: 4. This CDR3 comprises 17 residues. Germline CDR1 KGHSH, CDR2 LQKENI. The CDR3 nucleotides are TGTGCCAGCTCACCGGGACAGGGGGGCAGCTCTGGAAACACCATATATTTT. It yields the protein CASSPGQGGSSGNTIYF.

The genes are TRBV10-3 and TRBJ2-3; TRBD2 agrees at 12 bases. The CDR3 consists of 20 residues. V trimming: 6 bases; J trimming: 4 bases; junction bases outside the gene matches: 20. The V gene's germline CDR1 is ENHRY and CDR2 SYGVKD. The CDR3 protein is CAIRPRRTSGASQMADTQYF. For the CDR3, the DNA is TGTGCCATCAGGCCGAGGCGGACTAGCGGGGCCTCACAGATGGCAGATACGCAGTATTTT.

CDR3 region: CASSSRGETQYF. Written as DNA, the CDR3 is TGTGCCAGCAGTTCTCGCGGGGAGACCCAGTACTTC. This chain uses TRBV6-9 with TRBJ2-5; maybe TRBD2 (5 bases). V was trimmed by 4 bases and J by 5 bases, leaving 8 bases between them. Germline V lookup: CDR1 MNHGY, CDR2 SVAAGI. The CDR3 contains 12 residues.

The chain employs TRBV28 and TRBJ2-7, with D uncertain. There are 12 residues in the CDR3. V was cut by 6 bases and J by 3 bases, with 9 bases left in between. Germline V gene data show CDR1 as MDHEN and CDR2 as SYDVKM. The CDR3 sequence: CASSQQSYEQYF. CDR3 coding DNA: TGTGCCAGCAGCCAACAGAGCTACGAGCAGTACTTC.